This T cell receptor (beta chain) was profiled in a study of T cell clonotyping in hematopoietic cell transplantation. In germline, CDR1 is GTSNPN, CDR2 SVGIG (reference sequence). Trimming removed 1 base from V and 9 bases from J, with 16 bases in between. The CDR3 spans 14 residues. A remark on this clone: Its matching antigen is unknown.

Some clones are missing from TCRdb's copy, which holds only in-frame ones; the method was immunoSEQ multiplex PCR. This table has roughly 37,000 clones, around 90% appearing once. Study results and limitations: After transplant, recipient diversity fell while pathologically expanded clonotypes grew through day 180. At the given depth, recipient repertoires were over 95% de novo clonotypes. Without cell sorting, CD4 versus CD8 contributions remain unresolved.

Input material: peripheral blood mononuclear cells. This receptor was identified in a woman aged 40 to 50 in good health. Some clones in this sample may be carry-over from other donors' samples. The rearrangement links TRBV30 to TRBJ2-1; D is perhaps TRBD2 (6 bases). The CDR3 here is CAWSGASVRSEQFF. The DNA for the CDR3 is TGTGCCTGGAGTGGGGCTAGCGTGAGGAGTGAGCAGTTCTTC.